The 26 T cell receptor beta chains in this list originate from one sample, sequenced in a study of blood T cell repertoires in COVID-19. The protocol was immunoSEQ multiplex PCR, while the TCRdb copy is restricted to in-frame clones and leaves out a portion. The profile shows around 20,000 clones, more than 80% of them singletons. Sequences were obtained from peripheral blood. Receptors originate from a human donor in a cohort sampled during active COVID-19.

V and J are TRBV6-2 or TRBV6-3 and TRBJ1-5, with D possibly being TRBD1 (5 bases). V gave up 3 bases and J gave up 5 bases, with 14 bases separating them. The V gene's germline CDR1 is MNHEY and CDR2 SVGEGT. The CDR3 is made up of 15 amino acids. DNA for the CDR3: TGTGCCAGCAGTTATCTTGACGGGGGATATCAGCCCCAGCATTTT. This encodes CASSYLDGGYQPQHF.

This chain joins TRBV7-8 and TRBJ2-7, with 10 bases that match TRBD2. The CDR3 extends over 15 amino acids. V dropped 5 bases and J dropped 2; count of bases not matched to a gene: 6. The germline V gene has CDR1 SGHVS and CDR2 FQNEAQ. This chain's CDR3 is CASSILAGDAYEQYF. In DNA, the CDR3 is TGTGCCAGCAGCATTCTAGCGGGAGATGCCTACGAGCAGTACTTC.

This rearrangement joins TRBV5-1 to TRBJ2-1, with 9 nucleotides matching TRBD1. CDR3 length equals 15 residues. CDR1 and CDR2 (germline): SGHRS, YFSETQ. After removal of 4 bases from V and 4 bases from J, the junction contained 6 bases not matched to a gene. Here the CDR3 reads CASSVGTGLYNEQFF. The DNA of the CDR3 is TGCGCCAGCAGCGTGGGGACAGGGCTTTACAATGAGCAGTTCTTC.

The rearrangement uses TRBV15 and TRBJ2-2; tentative D call: TRBD2 (6 bases). Trimming removed 0 bases at V and 7 bases at J, with 9 bases between. The V gene's germline CDR1 is LNHNV and CDR2 YYDKDF (reference sequence). The CDR3 runs 14 residues. For the CDR3, the DNA is TGTGCCACCAGCAGAGATCGCGGGGTCGGGGAGCTGTTTTTT. It encodes CATSRDRGVGELFF.

Only a few counts were recorded for this clone. The rearrangement links TRBV4-3 to TRBJ1-3; the D gene is possibly TRBD1 (5 bases). CDR3 size: 17 residues. With 2 bases removed from V and 4 bases from J, the gap between germline ends came to 18 bases. The germline CDR1 and CDR2 sequences are LGHNA and YSLEER. The DNA for the CDR3 is TGCGCCAGCAGCCAATGGCCCCGGGGAGGGGAAGGAAACACCATATATTTT. It encodes CASSQWPRGGEGNTIYF.

The gene calls are TRBV15 and TRBJ1-1, with a tentative D call TRBD1 (6 bases). The length of the CDR3 is 16 residues. The V gene lost 1 base and the J gene lost 0 bases, with 12 bases spanning the gap. Germline CDR1 and CDR2: LNHNV and YYDKDF (reference sequence). DNA for the CDR3: TGTGCCACCAGCAGAGGAGACAGGCAATTGAACACTGAAGCTTTCTTT. This codes for CATSRGDRQLNTEAFF.

The V and J genes are TRBV9 and TRBJ1-1; 9 nucleotides align to TRBD1. Losses at the gene ends were 2 bases for V and 4 bases for J; bases not matched to a gene: 9. There are 16 residues in the CDR3. CDR1 is SGDLS and CDR2 is YYNGEE in the germline V gene. DNA for the CDR3: TGTGCCAGCAGCGTGGGAAAACAGGGGGCAGGCACTGAAGCTTTCTTT. Encoded protein: CASSVGKQGAGTEAFF.

This chain connects TRBV5-1 to TRBJ1-2, with TRBD1 matching 7 bases. Germline-derived CDR1 and CDR2 are SGHRS and YFSETQ. The V and J ends lost 4 bases and 7 bases, in that order; junction bases with no gene match: 13. The CDR3 runs 15 residues. CDR3 sequence: CASSPEGQVRRGYTF. The CDR3 DNA follows: TGCGCCAGCAGCCCTGAAGGACAGGTCCGGCGTGGCTACACCTTC.

The chain links TRBV28 to TRBJ2-1; 9 positions agree with TRBD1. CDR1 MDHEN and CDR2 SYDVKM come from the germline V gene. This CDR3 has 15 residues. The junction had 4 bases not matched to a gene; V was cut back by 1 base and J by 6 bases. CDR3 region: CASSLYRGHGNEQFF. Written as DNA, the CDR3 is TGTGCCAGCAGTTTATACAGGGGGCACGGCAATGAGCAGTTCTTC.

This chain links TRBV11-2 with TRBJ1-5, with D possibly matching TRBD1 (6 bases). Per the germline V gene, CDR1 is SGHAT and CDR2 is FQNNGV. The ends were cut back, 5 bases at V and 3 bases at J, with 14 bases in the middle. This CDR3 spans 15 amino acids. CDR3 coding DNA: TGTGCCAGCAGCCGGGTAGGGGGGGTCAATCAGCCCCAGCATTTT. Translation gives CASSRVGGVNQPQHF.

The rearrangement uses TRBV27 and TRBJ1-1, with 9 nucleotides matching TRBD1. This CDR3 is 17 amino acids long. V was pared by 4 bases and J by 1 base, with 10 bases of the junction left unmatched. Germline lookup yields CDR1 MNHEY and CDR2 SMNVEV (reference sequence). CDR3 in DNA: TGTGCCAGCAGTTACAGGGGGCAGGCCCTCCGGAACACTGAAGCTTTCTTT. It is translated as CASSYRGQALRNTEAFF.

CDR3 protein: CASSVDDRGGYGYTF. CDR3 bases: TGTGCCAGCAGCGTAGATGACAGGGGGGGCTATGGCTACACCTTC. V usage is TRBV9 and J usage is TRBJ1-2, with 9 positions matching TRBD1. The length of the CDR3 is 15 residues. V lost 0 bases to trimming and J lost 4 bases; unmatched junction nucleotides: 4. The V gene's germline CDR1 is SGDLS and CDR2 YYNGEE.

This clone appeared a single time. V usage is TRBV24-1 and J usage is TRBJ1-1, with 10 bases that match TRBD1. Unmatched junction bases numbered 4, after V lost 3 bases and J lost 1 base. CDR3 length: 16 amino acids. CDR1 and CDR2 (germline): KGHDR, SFDVKD. CDR3 residues: CATSDGTGASNTEAFF. The CDR3 DNA follows: TGTGCCACCAGTGATGGGACAGGGGCATCGAACACTGAAGCTTTCTTT.

This clone appeared once. The J gene is TRBJ2-3, the V gene TRBV12-5; D perhaps matches TRBD1 (6 bases). The CDR3 covers 14 residues. V was pared by 5 bases and J by 1 base, with 10 bases between. Germline lookup yields CDR1 LGHNT and CDR2 FRNRAP. The CDR3 DNA reads as TGTGCTAGTGGTCCCCAGGGGCGCACAGATACGCAGTATTTT. It specifies CASGPQGRTDTQYF.

The V call is TRBV27, the J call TRBJ2-3; 8 bases align to TRBD2. CDR3 length equals 13 residues. Germline CDR1 MNHEY, CDR2 SMNVEV (reference sequence). With V trimmed by 2 bases and J by 5 bases, 0 bases remained unmatched. The CDR3 spells CASSLLAGDTQYF. The CDR3 DNA sequence: TGTGCCAGCAGTTTACTAGCGGGAGATACGCAGTATTTT.

This clone was found once. The chain has TRBV11-3 and TRBJ1-3, with D perhaps TRBD1 (5 bases). Germline CDR1 SGHNT, CDR2 YENEEA. The CDR3 loop spans 14 amino acids. Trimming shortened V by 2 bases and J by 2 bases, and 7 bases separated the two germline ends. CDR3 amino acids: CASSLRGAGNTIYF. DNA for the CDR3: TGTGCCAGCAGCTTACGGGGGGCTGGAAACACCATATATTTT.

The J gene is TRBJ2-1, the V gene TRBV28; 9 bases line up with TRBD2. The CDR3 covers 16 residues. With V trimmed by 3 bases and J by 15 bases, 18 bases remained unmatched. CDR1 MDHEN and CDR2 SYDVKM come from the germline V gene. CDR3 loop: CASSLFGLARSGLRFF. The CDR3, as DNA: TGTGCCAGCAGTTTGTTCGGACTAGCGCGGAGCGGGTTGCGGTTCTTC.

This clone showed up just once. The chain couples TRBV15 to TRBJ2-1; 12 nucleotides line up with TRBD2. V shed 0 bases and J 4 bases; nucleotides not matched to a gene: 13. The CDR3 runs to 20 residues. Per the germline V gene, CDR1 is LNHNV and CDR2 is YYDKDF (reference sequence). The CDR3 DNA reads as TGTGCCACCAGCAGAGATCTGACTAGCGGGAGCCCCTTCGATTACAATGAGCAGTTCTTC. Protein sequence: CATSRDLTSGSPFDYNEQFF.

The chain employs TRBV10-1 and TRBJ2-5; 7 bases map to TRBD1. The CDR3 covers 15 residues. CDR1 and CDR2 from the germline V gene are WNHNN and SYGVQD (reference sequence). Unmatched junction bases numbered 8, after V lost 6 bases and J lost 1 base. CDR3 sequence (DNA): TGCGCCAGCAGCCTAACAGACAGGGTCCAAGAGACCCAGTACTTC. Translated: CASSLTDRVQETQYF.

This rearrangement joins TRBV19 to TRBJ2-6, with D tentatively TRBD2 (5 bases). This CDR3 has 16 residues. Germline V gene lookup returns CDR1 LNHDA and CDR2 SQIVND (reference sequence). Trimming took off 3 bases at V and 0 bases at J, with 9 bases between the two ends. CDR3 sequence (DNA): TGTGCCAGTAGTATGAGGACTTTCTCTGGGGCCAACGTCCTGACTTTC. Encoded protein: CASSMRTFSGANVLTF.

The chain recombines TRBV28 with TRBJ2-4; 10 nucleotides align to TRBD2. Trimming at V came to 6 bases and at J to 2 bases, leaving 4 bases not matched to a gene. The germline V gene encodes CDR1 MDHEN and CDR2 SYDVKM. This CDR3 comprises 15 residues. The CDR3 DNA sequence: TGTGCCAGCAGAGGAGCGGGAGGGACCAAAAACATTCAGTACTTC. Translation gives CASRGAGGTKNIQYF.

This chain joins TRBV5-4 and TRBJ2-1; the match to TRBD2 covers 9 bases. Germline V gene sequence: CDR1 SGHNT, CDR2 YYREEE (reference sequence). The CDR3 is made up of 15 amino acids. V was pared by 4 bases and J by 6 bases, with 8 bases of the junction left unmatched. The CDR3 DNA reads as TGTGCCAGCAGCCCGGGGACTAGCACCCGCAATGAGCAGTTCTTC. Amino acids: CASSPGTSTRNEQFF.

The J gene is TRBJ1-4, the V gene TRBV28, with 8 nucleotides matching TRBD1. The CDR3 has 14 residues. Trimming removed 5 bases from V and 6 bases from J; junction bases left unmatched: 5. Germline V gives CDR1 MDHEN, CDR2 SYDVKM. The DNA for the CDR3 is TGTGCCAGCAGTGACAGGGGATCGGATGAAAAACTGTTTTTT. Its protein product is CASSDRGSDEKLFF.

This clone was detected once. The genes are TRBV15 and TRBJ2-7; TRBD2 agrees at 7 bases. V shed 2 bases and J 3 bases; nucleotides not matched to a gene: 10. CDR1 is LNHNV and CDR2 is YYDKDF in the germline V gene (reference sequence). CDR3 size: 16 residues. In DNA form, the CDR3 reads TGTGCCACCAGCAGACCCCTAGCGGAGCCGGTCTACGAGCAGTACTTC. Protein sequence: CATSRPLAEPVYEQYF. The full variable domain, in which reference TRBV15 and TRBJ2-7 provide the parts outside the CDR3, is DAMVIQNPRYQVTQFGKPVTLSCSQTLNHNVMYWYQQKSSQAPKLLFHYYDKDFNNEADTPDNFQSRRPNTSFCFLDIRSPGLGDTAMYLCATSRPLAEPVYEQYFGPGTRLTVT.

This clone has just one count. V and J are TRBV6-5 and TRBJ2-2; 9 bases match TRBD2. V was pared by 6 bases and J by 6 bases, with 8 bases of the junction left unmatched. CDR3 length: 15 amino acids. Germline V lookup: CDR1 MNHEY, CDR2 SVGAGI. CDR3 sequence reads: CASRPSGRSPGELFF. For the CDR3, the DNA is TGTGCCAGCAGACCCAGCGGGAGGTCACCCGGGGAGCTGTTTTTT.

This clone was observed once. V and J are TRBV7-6 and TRBJ2-6; 7 bases match TRBD1. Germline V gene sequence: CDR1 SGHVS, CDR2 FNYEAQ. This CDR3 region has 18 residues. With V trimmed by 4 bases and J by 1 base, 10 bases remained unmatched. The CDR3 loop is CASSSSSRDRSGANVLTF. CDR3 nucleotides: TGTGCCAGCAGCTCCTCGTCCCGGGACAGATCTGGGGCCAACGTCCTGACTTTC.